A single sample gave rise to the 10 T cell receptor beta chains below, sequenced in a study of blood T cell repertoires in COVID-19. Only in-frame clones appear in the TCRdb table, and some are missing; sequencing was by immunoSEQ multiplex PCR. The table has some 250,000 clones, around 85% seen once; the top ten hold roughly 3.5%. Sequencing used PBMCs or T cells enriched from blood (not recorded which). These receptors originate from a middle-aged woman with acute COVID-19.

This chain joins TRBV19 and TRBJ1-1, with 7 bases fitting TRBD1. Germline assignment: CDR1 LNHDA and CDR2 SQIVND (reference sequence). V shed 6 bases, J shed 1 base, and the junction held 8 bases outside the gene matches. The CDR3 has 15 amino acids. CDR3 in DNA: TGTGCCAGTAGATTGGAGACAGGGTCGAACACTGAAGCTTTCTTT. Residues: CASRLETGSNTEAFF.

The CDR3 nucleotides read TGTGCCAGCAGCAAAGGATCGGGCAGGGTCTCCTACGAGCAGTACTTC. Amino acids: CASSKGSGRVSYEQYF. V usage is TRBV21-1 and J usage is TRBJ2-7; the tabulated D call, TRBD1, remains unverified against the DNA. TRBV21-1 is a documented pseudogene. The CDR3 has 16 residues.

This clone has a single count. The chain uses TRBV11-3 and TRBJ2-1, with 7 positions matching TRBD2. Germline V gene sequence: CDR1 SGHNT, CDR2 YENEEA. The CDR3 consists of 17 residues. V was pared by 1 base and J by 3 bases, with 9 bases of the junction left unmatched. The DNA for the CDR3 is TGTGCCAGCAGCTTAGTATTGACAAGCGGGAACTACAATGAGCAGTTCTTC. This translates into CASSLVLTSGNYNEQFF.

In DNA form, the CDR3 reads TGTGCCAGTAGTATGGCGGGGACTGGAAACACCATATATTTT. Protein product: CASSMAGTGNTIYF. The chain combines TRBV19 with TRBJ1-3; D not certain. Germline V gene lookup returns CDR1 LNHDA and CDR2 SQIVND (reference sequence). V shed 3 bases and J shed 2 bases, with 8 bases lying between them. The CDR3 sequence is 14 residues long.

DNA for the CDR3: TGTGCCACCAGTGATGGCCGGACAGTGAACACTGAAGCTTTCTTT. Translating it yields CATSDGRTVNTEAFF. This chain joins TRBV24-1 and TRBJ1-1, with D possibly matching TRBD1 (6 bases). The CDR3 covers 15 residues. Trimming removed 3 bases at V and 0 bases at J, with 10 bases between. Germline V lookup: CDR1 KGHDR, CDR2 SFDVKD.

J is TRBJ2-2 and V is TRBV14; a weak D match, TRBD1 (5 bases). Germline lookup yields CDR1 SGHDN and CDR2 FVKESK. With 5 bases removed from V and 6 bases from J, the gap between germline ends came to 16 bases. The CDR3 runs to 15 residues. This chain's CDR3 is CASSSRQKRAGELFF. The CDR3 DNA is TGTGCCAGCAGCTCTAGACAGAAAAGGGCCGGGGAGCTGTTTTTT.

V usage is TRBV27 and J usage is TRBJ2-1; D remains unclear. The length of the CDR3 is 16 residues. CDR1 MNHEY and CDR2 SMNVEV come from the germline V gene (reference sequence). Trimming removed 2 bases from V and 3 bases from J, with 14 bases in between. CDR3 coding DNA: TGTGCCAGCAGTTTACTTCCCGGTAGTTTCTACAATGAGCAGTTCTTC. Translation gives CASSLLPGSFYNEQFF.

On this clone: Other DNA sequences within the sample encode an identical CDR3. The genes are TRBV7-8 and TRBJ2-7; no reliable D call. Germline V gene data show CDR1 as SGHVS and CDR2 as FQNEAQ. The CDR3 consists of 13 residues. V lost 1 base, J lost 2 bases, and 6 bases lay in between. DNA of the CDR3: TGTGCCAGCAGCTTAGGTACAGCCTACGAGCAGTACTTC. Protein product: CASSLGTAYEQYF.

The chain carries TRBV30 and TRBJ2-3, with D possibly being TRBD1 (6 bases). The germline V gene encodes CDR1 GTSNPN and CDR2 SVGIG (reference sequence). V lost 2 bases and J 2 bases, leaving 17 bases between the germline ends. The CDR3 sequence is 16 residues long. For the CDR3, the DNA is TGTGCCTGGAGTAAGGGACAAGATTACTCCACAGATACGCAGTATTTT. Amino acids: CAWSKGQDYSTDTQYF.

This chain connects TRBV19 to TRBJ1-2, with 7 bases matching TRBD1. The CDR3 sequence is 17 residues long. Trimming removed 2 bases from V and 1 base from J; junction bases left unmatched: 10. Germline CDR1 and CDR2: LNHDA and SQIVND (reference sequence). The CDR3 is CASSIRDSNVFNYGYTF. CDR3 bases: TGTGCCAGTAGTATAAGGGACAGCAATGTCTTTAACTATGGCTACACCTTC. The complete variable domain, with remaining parts taken from reference TRBV19 and TRBJ1-2, reads DGGITQSPKYLFRKEGQNVTLSCEQNLNHDAMYWYRQDPGQGLRLIYYSQIVNDFQKGDIAEGYSVSREKKESFPLTVTSAQKNPTAFYLCASSIRDSNVFNYGYTFGSGTRLTVV.